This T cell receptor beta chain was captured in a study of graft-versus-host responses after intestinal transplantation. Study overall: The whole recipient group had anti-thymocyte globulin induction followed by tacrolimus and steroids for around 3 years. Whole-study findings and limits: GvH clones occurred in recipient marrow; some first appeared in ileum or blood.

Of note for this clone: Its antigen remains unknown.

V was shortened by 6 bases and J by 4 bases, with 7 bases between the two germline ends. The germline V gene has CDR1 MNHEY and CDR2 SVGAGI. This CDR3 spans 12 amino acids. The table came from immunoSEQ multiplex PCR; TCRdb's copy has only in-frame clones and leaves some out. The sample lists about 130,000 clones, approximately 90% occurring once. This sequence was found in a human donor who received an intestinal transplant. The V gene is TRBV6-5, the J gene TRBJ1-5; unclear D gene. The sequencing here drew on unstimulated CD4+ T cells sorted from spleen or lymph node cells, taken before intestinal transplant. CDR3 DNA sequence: TGTGCCAGCAGGGCACCTAATCAGCCCCAGCATTTT. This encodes CASRAPNQPQHF.